Below are 24 T cell receptor beta chains sequenced from a single sample in a study of blood T cell repertoires in COVID-19. Assay: immunoSEQ multiplex PCR; the TCRdb copy retains only in-frame clones and omits some. Here the sample spans approximately 93,000 clones, roughly 70% being singletons. Source material: peripheral blood. These receptors all stem from a woman of 80 years or more with acute or convalescent COVID-19.

The gene calls are TRBV18 and TRBJ1-3; TRBD1 aligns across 7 bases. V lost 3 bases and J lost 4; bases outside the gene matches: 18. Germline V gene data show CDR1 as KGHSH and CDR2 as LQKENI. The CDR3 totals 19 residues. The CDR3 is CASSPGSRQGHLAGNTIYF. The CDR3 DNA sequence: TGTGCCAGCTCACCCGGGTCTCGACAGGGCCATTTGGCAGGAAACACCATATATTTT.

V usage is TRBV7-2 and J usage is TRBJ1-2; 7 bases are shared with TRBD1. J was trimmed by 4 bases and V by 1 base; bases with no gene match: 9. The CDR3 is made up of 16 amino acids. Germline V gene lookup returns CDR1 SGHTA and CDR2 FQGNSA. CDR3 loop: CASSLVNDRARYGYTF. Here the CDR3 DNA reads TGTGCCAGCAGCTTAGTCAACGACAGGGCCCGCTATGGCTACACCTTC.

The chain carries TRBV27 and TRBJ2-1; D is undetermined. V was clipped by 4 bases and J by 7 bases, with 8 bases between them. The germline CDR1 and CDR2 sequences are MNHEY and SMNVEV (reference sequence). The CDR3 runs to 12 residues. The CDR3 region is CASSSRANEQFF. The DNA for the CDR3 is TGTGCCAGCAGTTCCCGAGCGAATGAGCAGTTCTTC.

This sequence joins TRBV28 and TRBJ1-4; 8 bases fit TRBD1. This CDR3 region has 16 residues. Germline trimming cut 1 base from V and 8 bases from J; bases unmatched to any gene: 9. CDR1 MDHEN and CDR2 SYDVKM come from the germline V gene. CDR3 loop: CASSLFQGQGNEKLFF. The CDR3 coding sequence is TGTGCCAGCAGTTTATTCCAAGGACAGGGAAACGAAAAACTGTTTTTT.

V and J are TRBV5-1 and TRBJ1-5; D gene uncertain. V was pared by 0 bases and J by 6 bases, with 7 bases between. Germline CDR1 SGHRS, CDR2 YFSETQ. The CDR3 runs 13 residues. The CDR3 is CASSLGEGQPQHF. For the CDR3, the DNA is TGCGCCAGCAGCTTGGGAGAGGGTCAGCCCCAGCATTTT.

The CDR3 coding sequence is TGTGCCAGCCTCCCCCGGGACAGCTCAGCCTATGGCTACACCTTC. This encodes CASLPRDSSAYGYTF. The chain couples TRBV19 to TRBJ1-2; 7 bases align to TRBD1. Germline V CDR1 and CDR2: LNHDA, SQIVND (reference sequence). The CDR3 extends over 15 amino acids. V trimming: 9 bases; J trimming: 4 bases; junction bases outside the gene matches: 14. Full variable domain (outside the CDR3, taken from reference TRBV19 and TRBJ1-2): DGGITQSPKYLFRKEGQNVTLSCEQNLNHDAMYWYRQDPGQGLRLIYYSQIVNDFQKGDIAEGYSVSREKKESFPLTVTSAQKNPTAFYLCASLPRDSSAYGYTFGSGTRLTVV.

This clone was recorded only once. This chain connects TRBV7-2 to TRBJ1-2, with D hard to call. The CDR3 length is 16 residues. Germline V gives CDR1 SGHTA, CDR2 FQGNSA. The V end was cut by 1 base, the J end by 0 bases, with 12 bases between. CDR3 residues: CASSLDVGRANYGYTF. The CDR3 DNA sequence: TGTGCCAGCAGCTTAGATGTTGGGCGAGCTAACTATGGCTACACCTTC.

This chain uses TRBV15 with TRBJ1-6, with D possibly being TRBD1 (6 bases). This CDR3 comprises 14 residues. Trimming pared 6 bases from V and 7 bases from J, leaving 13 bases between. Germline loops: CDR1 LNHNV, CDR2 YYDKDF (reference sequence). The CDR3 region has the DNA TGTGCCACCAGACAGGGTTTTCGGAATTCACCCCTCCACTTT. This encodes CATRQGFRNSPLHF.

This clone was seen only a few times. The chain combines TRBV7-8 with TRBJ2-5, with 9 bases lining up with TRBD2. Germline CDR1 reads SGHVS; CDR2 reads FQNEAQ. The CDR3 length is 14 residues. With V trimmed by 7 bases and J by 2 bases, 5 bases remained unmatched. CDR3 DNA: TGTGCCAGCACCCTAGCGGGGCCTCAAGAGACCCAGTACTTC. Protein product: CASTLAGPQETQYF.

This sequence joins TRBV6-6 and TRBJ1-2, with D unresolved. The CDR3 runs 15 residues. CDR1 is MNHNY and CDR2 is SVGAGI in the germline V gene (reference sequence). The germline V and J ends were trimmed by 3 bases and 0 bases, with 11 bases remaining between them. DNA of the CDR3: TGTGCCAGCAGTTATAGCAGCGTAACTAACTATGGCTACACCTTC. Protein product: CASSYSSVTNYGYTF.

V usage is TRBV6-5 and J usage is TRBJ1-2, with TRBD1 as a possible D gene (5 bases). V lost 8 bases and J lost 2, with 12 bases in between. Germline lookup yields CDR1 MNHEY and CDR2 SVGAGI. The CDR3 contains 13 residues. The CDR3 sequence: CASGRAGNYGYTF. The DNA of the CDR3 is TGTGCCAGCGGACGGGCAGGGAACTATGGCTACACCTTC.

This chain uses TRBV6-5 with TRBJ2-5, with TRBD1 matching 7 bases. CDR1 is MNHEY and CDR2 is SVGAGI in the germline V gene. The CDR3 contains 14 residues. Losses at the gene ends were 5 bases for V and 2 bases for J; bases not matched to a gene: 5. This CDR3 is CASSPWDRQETQYF. The CDR3 nucleotides read TGTGCCAGCAGTCCCTGGGACAGACAAGAGACCCAGTACTTC.

The V call is TRBV6-2 or TRBV6-3, the J call TRBJ1-1; 9 bases agree with TRBD1. The ends lost 4 bases at V and 10 bases at J; junction bases unmatched: 4. This CDR3 spans 12 amino acids. Germline CDR1 reads MNHEY; CDR2 reads SVGEGT. In DNA, the CDR3 is TGTGCCAGCAGTTTCAACAGGGGGCGAGCTTTCTTT. Translated, it gives CASSFNRGRAFF.

This sequence joins TRBV18 and TRBJ1-1, with D possibly TRBD1 on 5 matching bases. The CDR3 runs 16 residues. The germline V and J ends were trimmed by 4 bases and 0 bases, with 15 bases remaining between them. The germline gives CDR1 KGHSH, CDR2 LQKENI. In DNA form, the CDR3 reads TGTGCCAGCTCACAACGGCCTGGGGGGGTGAACACTGAAGCTTTCTTT. Its translation: CASSQRPGGVNTEAFF.

The chain uses TRBV5-1 and TRBJ1-1; D possibly corresponds to TRBD1 (5 bases). Trimming left V 7 bases short and J 0 bases short, with 16 bases between. This CDR3 contains 15 residues. Germline-derived CDR1 and CDR2 are SGHRS and YFSETQ. CDR3 sequence: CASGTEGVMNTEAFF. The CDR3 DNA reads as TGCGCCAGCGGGACTGAGGGAGTTATGAACACTGAAGCTTTCTTT.

This chain connects TRBV5-1 to TRBJ1-2; 11 positions match TRBD1. The trim removed 7 bases at V and 6 bases at J, leaving 5 bases unmatched. The V gene's germline CDR1 is SGHRS and CDR2 YFSETQ. The CDR3 consists of 13 residues. The CDR3 bases are TGCGCCAGCCGGACAGGGGGCTCCGATGGCTACACCTTC. It specifies CASRTGGSDGYTF.

J is TRBJ2-5 and V is TRBV21-1; the table's D gene call, TRBD1, was not cross checked with the DNA. TRBV21-1 constitutes a pseudogene. The CDR3 contains 20 residues. The CDR3 DNA is TGTGCCAGCAGCAAAGTCGACTTTTCTTCGGGACAGGGGCCTCCGGAGACCCAGTACTTC. It encodes CASSKVDFSSGQGPPETQYF.

The gene calls are TRBV10-3 and TRBJ1-1; 8 bases match TRBD1. The V segment lost 8 bases and the J segment 4 bases; nucleotides outside the gene matches: 6. In germline, CDR1 is ENHRY, CDR2 SYGVKD. The CDR3 contains 13 residues. The chain's CDR3 is CAIGQGAATEAFF. DNA for the CDR3: TGTGCCATCGGGCAGGGGGCGGCCACTGAAGCTTTCTTT.

V usage is TRBV7-2 and J usage is TRBJ2-7; maybe TRBD1 (6 bases). Looked up from germline, CDR1 is SGHTA and CDR2 is FQGNSA. The CDR3 has 17 residues. Trimming pared 3 bases from V and 0 bases from J, leaving 18 bases between. For the CDR3, the DNA is TGTGCCAGCAGCTTGCCCCTACAGGGCCCAAGCTCCTACGAGCAGTACTTC. Translation gives CASSLPLQGPSSYEQYF.

The V and J genes are TRBV6-2 or TRBV6-3 and TRBJ2-7, with a possible D match to TRBD2 (6 bases). V lost 8 bases, J lost 2 bases, and 19 bases lay in between. This CDR3 is built from 15 residues. CDR1 is MNHEY and CDR2 is SVGEGT in the germline V gene. The chain's CDR3 is CASRSGTGLAYEQYF. Written as DNA, the CDR3 is TGTGCCAGCCGTTCCGGGACGGGACTGGCCTACGAGCAGTACTTC.

CDR3 in DNA: TGTGCCAGCAGTGAAGGTACAGGGACTGAAGCTTTCTTT. It translates to CASSEGTGTEAFF. The V and J genes are TRBV2 and TRBJ1-1; D is possibly TRBD1 (6 bases). Trimming took 1 base from V and 5 from J, leaving 8 bases between them. Germline CDR1 and CDR2: SNHLY and FYNNEI. The CDR3 extends over 13 amino acids.

The rearrangement uses TRBV5-5 and TRBJ1-6; 10 bases are shared with TRBD1. Germline V CDR1 and CDR2: SGHKS, YYEKEE (reference sequence). This CDR3 is 14 amino acids long. J was trimmed by 10 bases and V by 5 bases; bases with no gene match: 6. CDR3 nucleotides: TGTGCCAGCAGACAGGACAGGGGGTTCTCACCCCTCCACTTT. Protein product: CASRQDRGFSPLHF.

This clone was seen a single time. The chain recombines TRBV28 with TRBJ1-3; 8 bases are a match to TRBD1. This CDR3 spans 16 amino acids. After removal of 1 base from V and 0 bases from J, the junction contained 2 bases not matched to a gene. Germline loops: CDR1 MDHEN, CDR2 SYDVKM. The DNA of the CDR3 is TGTGCCAGCAGTTTATACAGGGGGGACTCTGGAAACACCATATATTTT. Protein sequence: CASSLYRGDSGNTIYF.

This sequence joins TRBV10-3 and TRBJ2-2, with TRBD1 matching over 9 bases. The CDR3 runs to 16 residues. V shed 5 bases and J 0 bases; nucleotides not matched to a gene: 4. The germline gives CDR1 ENHRY, CDR2 SYGVKD. The CDR3 region has the DNA TGTGCCATCAGTCCTGGGACAGGGTCGAACACCGGGGAGCTGTTTTTT. This codes for CAISPGTGSNTGELFF.